A single sample gave rise to the 15 T cell receptor beta chains below, sequenced in a study of cytomegalovirus exposure and HLA in healthy donors. PCR amplification relied on 60 Vbeta primers (plus 13 Jbeta primers). Libraries were prepared by immunoSEQ multiplex PCR; TCRdb keeps only in-frame clonotypes and omits some of them. This table has some 120,000 clones, around 77% appearing once. The sample was PBMCs. Source of these receptors: a man aged 50 to 60 in good health and CMV-seronegative.

The CDR3 DNA follows: TGTGCCAGCAGAATCAATCCAGGGGCGGATGAAAAACTGTTTTTT. This translates into CASRINPGADEKLFF. The chain is built from TRBV5-5 and TRBJ1-4, with a possible D match to TRBD1 (6 bases). The V and J ends lost 5 bases and 6 bases respectively, with 17 bases between them. Germline V CDR1 and CDR2: SGHKS, YYEKEE (reference sequence). The CDR3 sequence is 15 residues long.

This clone was detected only a few times. The chain is built from TRBV11-3 and TRBJ2-5, with 7 bases aligning to TRBD2. This CDR3 comprises 14 residues. Trimming cost V 1 base and J 2 bases; bases outside gene matches: 1. Per the germline V gene, CDR1 is SGHNT and CDR2 is YENEEA. The CDR3, as DNA: TGTGCCAGCAGCTTAGGGGGGGGGCAAGAGACCCAGTACTTC. Its translation is CASSLGGGQETQYF. Complete variable domain (other parts from reference TRBV11-3 and TRBJ2-5): EAGVVQSPRYKIIEKKQPVAFWCNPISGHNTLYWYLQNLGQGPELLIRYENEEAVDDSQLPKDRFSAERLKGVDSTLKIQPAELGDSAVYLCASSLGGGQETQYFGPGTRLLVL.

The chain joins TRBV6-6 to TRBJ2-3; the match to TRBD2 covers 15 bases. Germline trimming cut 8 bases from V and 3 bases from J; bases unmatched to any gene: 6. Germline loops: CDR1 MNHNY, CDR2 SVGAGI (reference sequence). CDR3 size: 16 residues. This CDR3 is CASVGGTSGRTDTQYF. DNA of the CDR3: TGTGCCAGCGTTGGTGGGACTAGCGGGAGGACAGATACGCAGTATTTT.

The chain's CDR3 is CASSSHRVGGSTDTQYF. The CDR3 coding sequence is TGTGCCAGCAGCTCCCATCGGGTTGGCGGGAGCACAGATACGCAGTATTTT. The rearrangement uses TRBV11-2 and TRBJ2-3; D possibly corresponds to TRBD2 (5 bases). CDR1 and CDR2 (germline): SGHAT, FQNNGV. V dropped 4 bases and J dropped 0 bases, with 17 bases sitting between them. This CDR3 has 17 residues. Full variable domain (missing parts from reference TRBV11-2 and TRBJ2-3): EAGVAQSPRYKIIEKRQSVAFWCNPISGHATLYWYQQILGQGPKLLIQFQNNGVVDDSQLPKDRFSAERLKGVDSTLKIQPAKLEDSAVYLCASSSHRVGGSTDTQYFGPGTRLTVL.

The genes are TRBV5-1 and TRBJ2-7; tentative D call: TRBD1 (5 bases). The germline gives CDR1 SGHRS, CDR2 YFSETQ. Between the trimmed V and J ends, which lost 0 bases and 3 bases, there was a span of 7 bases. This CDR3 region has 13 residues. The CDR3 nucleotides are TGCGCCAGCAGCTTGGCTAGGGGCTACGAGCAGTACTTC. Translating gives CASSLARGYEQYF.

V is TRBV10-3 and J is TRBJ2-3; possible D gene TRBD1, 5 bases. Germline CDR1 is ENHRY and CDR2 is SYGVKD. The CDR3 contains 15 residues. With 3 bases removed from V and 1 base from J, the gap between germline ends came to 11 bases. CDR3 loop: CAISDSKGRTDTQYF. The CDR3 bases are TGTGCCATCAGTGATAGTAAGGGGCGCACAGATACGCAGTATTTT.

CDR3 in amino acids: CASSGGGGYNEQFF. The CDR3 nucleotides read TGTGCCAGCAGCGGGGGAGGCGGCTACAATGAGCAGTTCTTC. The V call is TRBV9, the J call TRBJ2-1; D is possibly TRBD2 (6 bases). The CDR3 covers 14 residues. Per germline, CDR1 SGDLS and CDR2 YYNGEE. V was pared by 3 bases and J by 3 bases, with 10 bases between.

The chain joins TRBV6-5 to TRBJ2-7; TRBD1 might be the D (5 bases). The CDR3 length is 15 residues. Trimming removed 4 bases from V and 2 bases from J, with 15 bases in between. Germline V gene sequence: CDR1 MNHEY, CDR2 SVGAGI. The CDR3 DNA is TGTGCCAGCAGTTCCGTCAACAGGTTAGCCTACGAGCAGTACTTC. This sequence encodes CASSSVNRLAYEQYF.

The genes are TRBV6-1 and TRBJ2-7, with D maybe TRBD1 (6 bases). Per the germline V gene, CDR1 is MNHNS and CDR2 is SASEGT. Trimming removed 7 bases from V and 2 bases from J, with 18 bases in between. The CDR3 consists of 15 residues. In nucleotides, the CDR3 is TGTGCCAGCACTTTACACCAGACAGGACCCTACGAGCAGTACTTC. It yields the protein CASTLHQTGPYEQYF.

V gene TRBV5-1 combines with J gene TRBJ1-1; maybe TRBD1 (6 bases). Trimming took 1 base from V and 5 from J, leaving 12 bases between them. The germline V gene encodes CDR1 SGHRS and CDR2 YFSETQ. CDR3 length equals 14 residues. The CDR3 sequence: CASSLSITGTEAFF. CDR3 coding DNA: TGCGCCAGCAGCTTGTCTATAACAGGGACTGAAGCTTTCTTT.

The genes are TRBV19 and TRBJ2-3; D call uncertain. The V end was cut by 5 bases, the J end by 4 bases, with 10 bases between. The V gene's germline CDR1 is LNHDA and CDR2 SQIVND (reference sequence). CDR3 length: 13 residues. The CDR3 bases are TGTGCCAGTAGTGCTGGAGAGGCAGATACGCAGTATTTT. Protein: CASSAGEADTQYF.

The gene calls are TRBV19 and TRBJ1-5; D is possibly TRBD1 (5 bases). V was trimmed by 3 bases and J by 4 bases, leaving 10 bases between them. The CDR3 loop spans 14 amino acids. Germline lookup yields CDR1 LNHDA and CDR2 SQIVND (reference sequence). CDR3 region: CASSIATVNQPQHF. CDR3 bases: TGTGCCAGTAGTATTGCGACAGTTAATCAGCCCCAGCATTTT.

The V and J genes are TRBV27 and TRBJ2-7; 9 bases match TRBD1. Looked up from germline, CDR1 is MNHEY and CDR2 is SMNVEV (reference sequence). The V and J ends lost 6 bases and 7 bases, in that order; junction bases with no gene match: 4. The CDR3 consists of 12 residues. The CDR3 loop reads CASRWGQGEQYF. The CDR3 DNA is TGTGCCAGCAGATGGGGACAGGGTGAGCAGTACTTC.

The chain has TRBV5-1 and TRBJ2-1; no reliable D call. The CDR3 is 16 amino acids. Germline V gene lookup returns CDR1 SGHRS and CDR2 YFSETQ. V gave up 0 bases and J gave up 3 bases, with 13 bases separating them. CDR3 amino acids: CASSLVGVLFYNEQFF. CDR3 nucleotides: TGCGCCAGCAGCTTGGTAGGAGTCCTCTTCTACAATGAGCAGTTCTTC.

This clone showed up just a few times. V and J are TRBV19 and TRBJ2-4; TRBD2 aligns across 7 bases. This CDR3 is built from 15 residues. Germline-derived CDR1 and CDR2 are LNHDA and SQIVND (reference sequence). Trimming cost V 7 bases and J 1 base; bases outside gene matches: 7. The CDR3 sequence: CASNQAGKAKNIQYF. CDR3 sequence (DNA): TGTGCCAGTAACCAAGCGGGGAAGGCCAAAAACATTCAGTACTTC.